These 24 T cell receptor beta chains were all obtained from the same sample, sequenced in a study of cytomegalovirus exposure and HLA in healthy donors. The PCR had 60 Vbeta and 13 Jbeta primers. Measured with immunoSEQ multiplex PCR; TCRdb has only the in-frame clones, and not every one. The sample has about 120,000 clones, around 84% seen once. Specimen: PBMCs. The receptors stem from a man aged 25-45 years in good health and CMV-seropositive.

In this sample, this clone turned up once. V is TRBV7-8 and J is TRBJ2-5, with 13 bases fitting TRBD2. With 3 bases clipped from V and 1 base from J, the junction kept 5 bases outside the gene matches. Germline lookup yields CDR1 SGHVS and CDR2 FQNEAQ. The CDR3 runs 17 residues. Here the CDR3 DNA reads TGTGCCAGCAGCTTTCCCGGACTAGCGGGAGCCCAAGAGACCCAGTACTTC. Translated: CASSFPGLAGAQETQYF. Complete variable domain (other parts from reference TRBV7-8 and TRBJ2-5): GAGVSQSPRYKVAKRGQDVALRCDPISGHVSLFWYQQALGQGPEFLTYFQNEAQLDKSGLPSDRFFAERPEGSVSTLKIQRTQQEDSAVYLCASSFPGLAGAQETQYFGPGTRLLVL.

This chain links TRBV27 with TRBJ2-6; D may be TRBD1 (6 bases). The CDR3 extends over 16 amino acids. Per germline, CDR1 MNHEY and CDR2 SMNVEV (reference sequence). V was clipped by 3 bases and J by 4 bases, with 13 bases between them. The CDR3 here is CASSLSQGTGANVLTF. The CDR3 DNA is TGTGCCAGCAGTTTGTCACAGGGCACCGGGGCCAACGTCCTGACTTTC.

By share, this clone counts as medium-sized. J is TRBJ2-3 and V is TRBV11-2; 8 bases line up with TRBD2. CDR3 size: 15 residues. J gave up 1 base and V 2 bases, and 2 bases lay outside the gene matches. The germline gives CDR1 SGHAT, CDR2 FQNNGV. The DNA for the CDR3 is TGTGCCAGCAGCTTACAGCGGGGGCGCACAGATACGCAGTATTTT. This codes for CASSLQRGRTDTQYF.

The chain has TRBV6-5 and TRBJ2-5; TRBD2 might be the D (5 bases). The germline V and J ends were trimmed by 4 bases and 0 bases, with 6 bases remaining between them. Germline-derived CDR1 and CDR2 are MNHEY and SVGAGI. This CDR3 contains 13 residues. The CDR3 region has the DNA TGTGCCAGCAGTTTGGACTACCAAGAGACCCAGTACTTC. Protein: CASSLDYQETQYF.

The CDR3 loop reads CASSLQGTYEQYF. CDR3 nucleotide sequence: TGCGCCAGCAGCTTGCAGGGCACCTACGAGCAGTACTTC. The J gene is TRBJ2-7, the V gene TRBV5-1, with TRBD1 as a possible D gene (5 bases). Trimming took off 1 base at V and 2 bases at J, with 7 bases between the two ends. CDR1 and CDR2 from the germline V gene are SGHRS and YFSETQ. The CDR3 has 13 amino acids.

The chain links TRBV5-6 to TRBJ2-2; 7 bases map to TRBD1. The CDR3 is made up of 16 amino acids. The germline gives CDR1 SGHDT, CDR2 YYEEEE. The ends lost 6 bases at V and 0 bases at J; junction bases unmatched: 8. This CDR3 is CASTITGTANTGELFF. DNA for the CDR3: TGTGCCAGCACCATAACGGGGACAGCGAACACCGGGGAGCTGTTTTTT.

The chain combines TRBV5-1 with TRBJ1-1; possibly TRBD1 for D (5 bases). The V and J ends lost 4 bases and 1 base respectively, with 8 bases between them. Germline CDR1 is SGHRS and CDR2 is YFSETQ. This CDR3 contains 13 residues. This CDR3 reads CASSAGGNTEAFF. The CDR3 bases are TGCGCCAGCAGCGCGGGGGGGAACACTGAAGCTTTCTTT.

The rearrangement joins TRBV9 to TRBJ2-3, with 10 positions matching TRBD2. V lost 4 bases to trimming and J lost 6 bases; unmatched junction nucleotides: 8. This CDR3 is 15 amino acids long. Germline values: CDR1 SGDLS, CDR2 YYNGEE. The CDR3 region has the DNA TGTGCCAGCAGCCCCAGCGGGAGGGGTTGGGATACGCAGTATTTT. Translated, it gives CASSPSGRGWDTQYF. The whole variable domain, filled in from reference TRBV9 and TRBJ2-3, reads DSGVTQTPKHLITATGQRVTLRCSPRSGDLSVYWYQQSLDQGLQFLIQYYNGEERAKGNILERFSAQQFPDLHSELNLSSLELGDSALYFCASSPSGRGWDTQYFGPGTRLTVL.

The chain carries TRBV28 and TRBJ1-4; TRBD1 is a possible D gene (6 bases). The V gene's germline CDR1 is MDHEN and CDR2 SYDVKM. V lost 10 bases to trimming and J lost 6 bases, with 18 bases between them. The CDR3 spans 14 residues. The CDR3: CATSQQGGDEKLFF. CDR3 sequence (DNA): TGTGCCACCTCCCAACAGGGAGGGGATGAAAAACTGTTTTTT.

The gene calls are TRBV18 and TRBJ2-1, with 8 nucleotides matching TRBD2. V shed 1 base, J shed 1 base, and the junction held 9 bases outside the gene matches. The CDR3 consists of 18 residues. Germline-derived CDR1 and CDR2 are KGHSH and LQKENI. The CDR3 loop is CASSPQPGTGGSYNEQFF. CDR3 in DNA: TGTGCCAGCTCACCACAACCGGGGACGGGAGGGTCCTACAATGAGCAGTTCTTC.

The chain joins TRBV5-1 to TRBJ2-4; TRBD2 might be the D (7 bases). V lost 4 bases and J 9 bases, leaving 14 bases between the germline ends. The V gene's germline CDR1 is SGHRS and CDR2 YFSETQ. This CDR3 spans 13 amino acids. The DNA for the CDR3 is TGCGCCAGCAGCGGGGGCGGGGGTGGCATTCAGTACTTC. Translation: CASSGGGGGIQYF. Based on the CDR3 plus reference TRBV5-1 and TRBJ2-4, the full variable domain is KAGVTQTPRYLIKTRGQQVTLSCSPISGHRSVSWYQQTPGQGLQFLFEYFSETQRNKGNFPGRFSGRQFSNSRSEMNVSTLELGDSALYLCASSGGGGGIQYFGAGTRLSVL.

The chain uses TRBV7-3 and TRBJ1-1, with 7 bases matching TRBD1. Trimming removed 6 bases from V and 5 bases from J; junction bases left unmatched: 9. The CDR3 has 14 amino acids. Germline CDR1 reads SGHTA; CDR2 reads FQGTGA. The CDR3 loop is CASRRQGGVTEAFF. The CDR3 DNA reads as TGTGCCAGCAGGCGCCAGGGGGGCGTAACTGAAGCTTTCTTT.

Of note for this clone: An end of the junction does not agree with germline; a read error may underlie this. The chain has TRBV6-1 and TRBJ1-2; D remains ambiguous. CDR3 length: 13 amino acids. Germline V lookup: CDR1 MNHNS, CDR2 SASEGT. CDR3 region: CASTESYNYGYTF. The CDR3 DNA is TGTGCCAGCACTGAATCCTATAACTATGGCTACACCTTC.

V and J are TRBV2 and TRBJ2-7, with TRBD1 as a possible D gene (5 bases). CDR3 length equals 15 residues. CDR1 is SNHLY, CDR2 FYNNEI, per germline. V lost 3 bases, J lost 0 bases, and 12 bases lay in between. The DNA for the CDR3 is TGTGCCAGCAGTGACGGCAGGGAAGGCTCCTACGAGCAGTACTTC. Protein: CASSDGREGSYEQYF.

The genes are TRBV4-2 and TRBJ2-1; TRBD2 matches 9 bases. Trimming removed 4 bases from V and 0 bases from J; junction bases left unmatched: 10. This CDR3 comprises 18 residues. The germline gives CDR1 LGHNA, CDR2 YNFKEQ. The chain's CDR3 is CASSRVSSGDSSYNEQFF. Written as DNA, the CDR3 is TGTGCCAGCAGCCGGGTATCTAGCGGGGACAGCTCCTACAATGAGCAGTTCTTC.

This clone came up a few times. This chain uses TRBV25-1 with TRBJ1-4; a possible D gene is TRBD1 (5 bases). V was trimmed by 3 bases and J by 7 bases, leaving 12 bases between them. CDR3 length: 14 residues. CDR1 and CDR2 (germline): MGHDK, SYGVNS. The CDR3 nucleotides are TGTGCCAGCAGTGACGGGGGGGATGCTGAAAAACTGTTTTTT. Translated: CASSDGGDAEKLFF.

The chain combines TRBV28 with TRBJ1-4; perhaps TRBD1 as D (6 bases). Looked up from germline, CDR1 is MDHEN and CDR2 is SYDVKM. V was cut by 1 base and J by 4 bases, with 13 bases left in between. The CDR3 runs to 16 residues. CDR3 sequence reads: CASSLLTGGLNEKLFF. The DNA for the CDR3 is TGTGCCAGCAGTTTATTGACAGGAGGCCTTAATGAAAAACTGTTTTTT. Full variable domain (rest looked up from reference TRBV28 and TRBJ1-4): DVKVTQSSRYLVKRTGEKVFLECVQDMDHENMFWYRQDPGLGLRLIYFSYDVKMKEKGDIPEGYSVSREKKERFSLILESASTNQTSMYLCASSLLTGGLNEKLFFGSGTQLSVL.

This clone was recorded once. V is TRBV15 and J is TRBJ1-1, with TRBD1 identical over 7 bases. Germline V gene lookup returns CDR1 LNHNV and CDR2 YYDKDF (reference sequence). V lost 4 bases to trimming and J lost 1 base; unmatched junction nucleotides: 6. This CDR3 comprises 15 residues. The CDR3 is CATSNPQGGNTEAFF. The DNA for the CDR3 is TGTGCCACCAGCAATCCCCAGGGGGGGAACACTGAAGCTTTCTTT.

J is TRBJ2-3 and V is TRBV5-1; no clear D. CDR3 length: 15 amino acids. V was trimmed by 4 bases and J by 3 bases, leaving 15 bases between them. The germline V gene has CDR1 SGHRS and CDR2 YFSETQ. CDR3: CASSPHGEETDTQYF. Written as DNA, the CDR3 is TGCGCCAGCAGCCCCCATGGAGAGGAGACAGATACGCAGTATTTT.

This clone was seen more than once but under ten times. The J gene is TRBJ2-3, the V gene TRBV2, with unresolved D. Trimming removed 1 base at V and 5 bases at J, with 4 bases between. CDR1 is SNHLY and CDR2 is FYNNEI in the germline V gene. The CDR3 loop spans 12 amino acids. CDR3 in DNA: TGTGCCAGCAGTGAAGGGCTAGATACGCAGTATTTT. This sequence encodes CASSEGLDTQYF. The variable domain in full, with the rest retrieved from reference TRBV2 and TRBJ2-3, is EPEVTQTPSHQVTQMGQEVILRCVPISNHLYFYWYRQILGQKVEFLVSFYNNEISEKSEIFDDQFSVERPDGSNFTLKIRSTKLEDSAMYFCASSEGLDTQYFGPGTRLTVL.

The chain uses TRBV7-3 and TRBJ2-2; 7 bases align to TRBD1. Germline CDR1 is SGHTA and CDR2 is FQGTGA. With V trimmed by 0 bases and J by 11 bases, 9 bases remained unmatched. This CDR3 region has 15 residues. CDR3 nucleotides: TGTGCCAGCAGCTTAACGGGACAGCCAAGGTCTGAGCTGTTTTTT. Its translation: CASSLTGQPRSELFF. The full variable domain, its missing parts supplied by reference TRBV7-3 and TRBJ2-2, is GAGVSQTPSNKVTEKGKYVELRCDPISGHTALYWYRQSLGQGPEFLIYFQGTGAADDSGLPNDRFFAVRPEGSVSTLKIQRTERGDSAVYLCASSLTGQPRSELFFGEGSRLTVL.

V usage is TRBV10-2 and J usage is TRBJ1-3; weak D call: TRBD1 (5 bases). V shed 2 bases and J shed 4 bases, with 9 bases lying between them. This CDR3 comprises 14 residues. Per germline, CDR1 WSHSY and CDR2 SAAADI. CDR3 sequence: CASSEAGRGNTIYF. The CDR3 DNA is TGCGCCAGCAGTGAGGCGGGACGCGGAAACACCATATATTTT.

The rearrangement links TRBV5-6 to TRBJ2-2, with D possibly matching TRBD2 (6 bases). This CDR3 has 14 amino acids. Germline V gene data show CDR1 as SGHDT and CDR2 as YYEEEE. V gave up 1 base and J gave up 6 bases, with 10 bases separating them. The CDR3 nucleotides read TGTGCCAGCAGCTTGACCGGGACTCCCGGGGAGCTGTTTTTT. Residues: CASSLTGTPGELFF.

V usage is TRBV29-1 and J usage is TRBJ2-7; a weak D match, TRBD1 (7 bases). CDR1 and CDR2 from the germline V gene are SQVTM and ANQGSEA. This CDR3 region has 12 residues. V was shortened by 5 bases and J by 6 bases, with 14 bases between the two germline ends. CDR3 sequence: CSVSQQGGEQYV. The CDR3 bases are TGCAGCGTTTCCCAGCAGGGGGGCGAGCAGTACGTC.